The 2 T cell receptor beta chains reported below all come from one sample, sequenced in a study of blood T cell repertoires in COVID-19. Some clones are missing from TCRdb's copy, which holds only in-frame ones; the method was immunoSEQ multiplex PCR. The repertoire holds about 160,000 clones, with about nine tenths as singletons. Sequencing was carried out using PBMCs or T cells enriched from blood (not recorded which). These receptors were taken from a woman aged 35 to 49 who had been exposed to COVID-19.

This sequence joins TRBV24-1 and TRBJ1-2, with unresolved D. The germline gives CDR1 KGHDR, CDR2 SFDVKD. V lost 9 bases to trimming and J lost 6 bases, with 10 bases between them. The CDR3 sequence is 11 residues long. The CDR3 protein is CATFRADGYTF. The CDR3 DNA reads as TGTGCCACCTTTCGCGCCGATGGCTACACCTTC.

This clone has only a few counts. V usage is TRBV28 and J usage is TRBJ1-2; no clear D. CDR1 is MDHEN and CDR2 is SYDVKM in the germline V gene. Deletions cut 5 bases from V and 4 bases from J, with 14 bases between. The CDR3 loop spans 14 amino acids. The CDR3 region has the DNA TGTGCCAGCAGTCCTAAGACACGTTTCTATGGCTACACCTTC. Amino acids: CASSPKTRFYGYTF.